This entry is about one T cell receptor beta chain. Its antigen is unknown. The CDR3 is 14 residues long. The V gene lost 0 bases and the J gene lost 0 bases, with 5 bases spanning the gap. Germline CDR1 and CDR2: SGDLS and YYNGEE. This sample was included in a study of OX40 agonist ivuxolimab in advanced cancers. Study-level information: It was permissible to have had prior anti-PD-1, anti-PD-L1 or anti-CTLA-4 therapy, and around 40% had some.

Assay: immunoSEQ multiplex PCR; the TCRdb copy retains only in-frame clones and omits some. Of about 76,000 clones listed, approximately 91% are singletons. Study-wide findings and caveats: The antigens recognized by the expanded peripheral T cells, that is their antigen specificity, were not determined. CD4+ and CD8+ blood T cells expanded clonally by week 6 at 0.1 to 3.0 mg/kg. Some nonresponders additionally presented with little normalized T-cell clonal expansion.

V is TRBV9 and J is TRBJ2-3; D ambiguous. This sequence was found in an adult with an advanced solid tumor such as melanoma, head and neck, liver or kidney cancer. The material was CD4+ or CD8+ T cells sorted from blood, obtained in a trial of the OX40 agonist ivuxolimab. CDR3 bases: TGTGCCAGCAGCGTAGCACTTAGCACAGATACGCAGTATTTT. Residues: CASSVALSTDTQYF.